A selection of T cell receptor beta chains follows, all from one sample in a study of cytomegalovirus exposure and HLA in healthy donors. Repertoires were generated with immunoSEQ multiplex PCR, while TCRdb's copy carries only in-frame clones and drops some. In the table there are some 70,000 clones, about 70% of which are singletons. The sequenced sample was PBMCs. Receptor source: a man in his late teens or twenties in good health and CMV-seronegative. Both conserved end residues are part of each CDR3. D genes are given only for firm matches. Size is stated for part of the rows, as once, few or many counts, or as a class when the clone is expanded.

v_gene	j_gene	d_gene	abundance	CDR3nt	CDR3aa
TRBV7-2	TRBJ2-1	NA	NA	TGTGCCAGCAGCCTGGGGTTAGCGTCCCACCGTGAGCAGTTCTTC	CASSLGLASHREQFF
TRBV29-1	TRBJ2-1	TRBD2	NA	TGCAGCGTTGGTCGGTCCGCGGGGGGGGCGGAGCAGTTCTTC	CSVGRSAGGAEQFF
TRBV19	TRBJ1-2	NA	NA	TGTGCCAGTAGTATACAGGGCCTTACTAACTATGGCTACACCTTC	CASSIQGLTNYGYTF
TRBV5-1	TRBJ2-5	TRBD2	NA	TGCGCCAGCATGGGACTAGCGGGATCGGGAGAGACCCAGTACTTC	CASMGLAGSGETQYF
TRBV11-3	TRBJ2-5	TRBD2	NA	TGTGCCAGCAGCTTTCGTAGCGGGGGGGCCCCAGAGACCCAGTACTTC	CASSFRSGGAPETQYF
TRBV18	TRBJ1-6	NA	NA	TGTGCCAGCTCACCACGGGGCCGGGCTAAGGATAATTCACCCCTCCACTTT	CASSPRGRAKDNSPLHF
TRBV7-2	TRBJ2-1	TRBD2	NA	TGTGCCAGCAGCCCGGAGGGCGCGGGGGGCTACAATGAGCAGTTCTTC	CASSPEGAGGYNEQFF
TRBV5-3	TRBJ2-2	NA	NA	TGTGCCAGAAGCTTGGTTGCTACCTTTAACACCGGGGAGCTGTTTTTT	CARSLVATFNTGELFF
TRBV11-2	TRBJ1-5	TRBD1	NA	TGTGCCAGCAGCTTAGAGACAGGGTTGGGGCAGCCCCAGCATTTT	CASSLETGLGQPQHF
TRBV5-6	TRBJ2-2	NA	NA	TGTGCCAGCAGCCGACAGGCCACCGGGGAGCTGTTTTTT	CASSRQATGELFF
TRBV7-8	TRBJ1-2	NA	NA	TGTGCCAGCAGCTTAGCGCCCAATTTGCGAGGCTACACCTTC	CASSLAPNLRGYTF
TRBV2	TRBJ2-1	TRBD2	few	TGTGCCAGCAAAGAACGGGGGGGGCTCGCTAGCGGCTCCTACAATGAGCAGTTCTTC	CASKERGGLASGSYNEQFF
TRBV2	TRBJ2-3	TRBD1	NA	TGTGCCACTCCCCAGGGGGCGAAGGGCACAGATACGCAGTATTTT	CATPQGAKGTDTQYF
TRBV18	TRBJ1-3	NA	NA	TGTGCCAGCTCACCACCCGGAGGGAACGCGGCTGGAAACACCATATATTTT	CASSPPGGNAAGNTIYF
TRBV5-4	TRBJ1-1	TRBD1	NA	TGTGCCAGCAGCTTTGCTTCCGGGACAGGGAGGGCTGAAGCTTTCTTT	CASSFASGTGRAEAFF
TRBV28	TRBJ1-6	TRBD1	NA	TGTGCCAGCAGTGCTCCCGGGACAGGGGCCGCTTCACCCCTCCACTTT	CASSAPGTGAASPLHF
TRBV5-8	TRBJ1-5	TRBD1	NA	TGTGCCAGCAGCTTTTTCACCGGGACAGGGGCCAACAATCAGCCCCAGCATTTT	CASSFFTGTGANNQPQHF
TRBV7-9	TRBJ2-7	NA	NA	TGTGCCAGCAGCTTCCGGGGATTAAGCGGCAACGAGCAGTACTTC	CASSFRGLSGNEQYF
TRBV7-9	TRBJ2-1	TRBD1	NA	TGTGCCAGCAGCGCGGACAGGGTCTCCTACAATGAGCAGTTCTTC	CASSADRVSYNEQFF
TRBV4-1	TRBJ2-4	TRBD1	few	TGCGCCAGCAGCCAGCCAACTAGGGGGCTAGCCAAAAACATTCAGTACTTC	CASSQPTRGLAKNIQYF
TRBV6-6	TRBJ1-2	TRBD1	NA	TGTGCCAGCAGTCTCGACAGGGGAGATATCTATGGCTACACCTTC	CASSLDRGDIYGYTF
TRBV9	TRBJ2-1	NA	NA	TGTGCCAGCAGCACTTCGGACAGCATGTACAATGAGCAGTTCTTC	CASSTSDSMYNEQFF
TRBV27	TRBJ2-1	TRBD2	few	TGTGCCAGCAGTTTACGGGGGGTCATGAGCTCCTACAATGAGCAGTTCTTC	CASSLRGVMSSYNEQFF
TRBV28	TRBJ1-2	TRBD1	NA	TGTGCCAGCAGCCCCGGACAGGGATGGGGTAGTAATGGCTACACCTTC	CASSPGQGWGSNGYTF
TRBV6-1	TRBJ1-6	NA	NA	TGTGCCAGCAGTGAATCCTTAATTACAGACGGTTTACTCTCCTATAATTCACCCCTCCACTTT	CASSESLITDGLLSYNSPLHF
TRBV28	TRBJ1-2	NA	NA	TGTGCCAGCAGTTTATCGGGGGGTGGCTACACCTTC	CASSLSGGGYTF
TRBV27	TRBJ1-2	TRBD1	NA	TGTGCCAGCAGTTTATTGCCTCAAACAGGGGGCAGCCCTAACTATGGCTACACCTTC	CASSLLPQTGGSPNYGYTF
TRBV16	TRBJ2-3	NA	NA	TGTGCCAGCAGCCTTGGCGGTCCTAGCACAGATACGCAGTATTTT	CASSLGGPSTDTQYF
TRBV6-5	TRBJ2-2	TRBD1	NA	TGTGCCAGCAGTTACGCCGGGACAGGGGCCGGGGAGCTGTTTTTT	CASSYAGTGAGELFF
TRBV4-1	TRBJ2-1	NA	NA	TGCGCCAGCAGCCAAGTGTTAACGCAAGCGGTCCACAATGAGCAGTTCTTC	CASSQVLTQAVHNEQFF
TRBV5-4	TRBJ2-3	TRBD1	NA	TGTGCCAGCAGTCCCGGGACAGGGCACACAGATACGCAGTATTTT	CASSPGTGHTDTQYF
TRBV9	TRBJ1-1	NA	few	TGTGCCAGCAGCCCCTGGGCCGTGAACACTGAAGCTTTCTTT	CASSPWAVNTEAFF
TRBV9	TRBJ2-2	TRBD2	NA	TGTGCCAGCAGCCTATTTAGGACTAGCGGGGGCTTCGGGGAGCTGTTTTTT	CASSLFRTSGGFGELFF
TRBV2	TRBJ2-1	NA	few	TGTGCCAGCAGTGAAGAGGACTTCAACTACAATGAGCAGTTCTTC	CASSEEDFNYNEQFF
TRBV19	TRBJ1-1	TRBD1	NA	TGTGCCAGTAGAGTCACAGGGGGCACTGAAGCTTTCTTT	CASRVTGGTEAFF
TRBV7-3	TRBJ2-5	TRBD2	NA	TGTGCCAGCAGCTTAGTCGGGGGGGCTGGAGAGACCCAGTACTTC	CASSLVGGAGETQYF
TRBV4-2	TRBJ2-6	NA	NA	TGTGCCAGCAGCCAAGAAGGGGGTACTGGGGCCAACGTCCTGACTTTC	CASSQEGGTGANVLTF
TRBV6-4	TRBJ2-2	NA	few	TGTGCCAGCAGTGACTCCGACACCGGGGAGCTGTTTTTT	CASSDSDTGELFF
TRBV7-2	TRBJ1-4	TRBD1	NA	TGTGCCAGCAGCTCACAGGGGGCTACTAATGAAAAACTGTTTTTT	CASSSQGATNEKLFF
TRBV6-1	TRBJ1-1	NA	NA	TGTGCCAGCACAGAACGGGGGAGGGACACTGAAGCTTTCTTT	CASTERGRDTEAFF
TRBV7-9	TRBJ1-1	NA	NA	TGTGCCAGCAGATCCAGGGGACGCGACACTGAAGCTTTCTTT	CASRSRGRDTEAFF
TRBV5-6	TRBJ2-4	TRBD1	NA	TGTGCCAGCAGCCCCGGCCGGGACAGCGAGGGATACTTC	CASSPGRDSEGYF
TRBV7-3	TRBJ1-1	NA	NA	TGTGCCAGCAGCTTGGGAGACGATCCATCCACTGAAGCTTTCTTT	CASSLGDDPSTEAFF
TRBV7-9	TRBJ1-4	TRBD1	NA	TGTGCCAGCAGCTTAAGAGGGGGCAGCGGTGAAAAACTGTTTTTT	CASSLRGGSGEKLFF
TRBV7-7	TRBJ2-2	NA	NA	TGTGCCAGCAGCTTAGGGGAGGGGGAGCTGTTTTTT	CASSLGEGELFF
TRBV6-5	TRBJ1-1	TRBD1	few	TGTGCCAGCAGTTACGGACAGGGGTTTAAGACTGAAGCTTTCTTT	CASSYGQGFKTEAFF
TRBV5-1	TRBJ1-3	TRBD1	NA	TGCGCCAGCAGCGTGGCACAGGGGTACGCTGGAAACACCATATATTTT	CASSVAQGYAGNTIYF
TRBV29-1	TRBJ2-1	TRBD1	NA	TGCAGCGTTGAAGATGGGACAGGGCAGTTCTTC	CSVEDGTGQFF